This T cell receptor (beta chain) was profiled in a study of T-cell memory formation after mild COVID-19. Study details: Clusters of TCRs were largely donor specific.

MiXCR, run by TCRdb on the 5' RACE reads, gives a single entry per CDR3 protein. The table has about 270,000 distinct CDR3 sequences, about a sixth seen once. Source material: PBMCs or a T cell subset sorted from them (not recorded which). This clonotype was obtained from a man aged 18-30 years who had mild COVID-19 (a few samples of this study predate the infection). Cell type and time point are not known.

Written as DNA, the CDR3 is TGCGCCAGCAGCACCAACACAGATACGCAGTATTTT. As protein: CASSTNTDTQYF. The rearrangement uses TRBV5-1 and TRBJ2-3; D not resolved. Germline-derived CDR1 and CDR2 are SGHRS and YFSETQ. The CDR3 loop spans 12 amino acids. Trimming stripped 4 bases from V and 2 bases from J, with 5 bases between.